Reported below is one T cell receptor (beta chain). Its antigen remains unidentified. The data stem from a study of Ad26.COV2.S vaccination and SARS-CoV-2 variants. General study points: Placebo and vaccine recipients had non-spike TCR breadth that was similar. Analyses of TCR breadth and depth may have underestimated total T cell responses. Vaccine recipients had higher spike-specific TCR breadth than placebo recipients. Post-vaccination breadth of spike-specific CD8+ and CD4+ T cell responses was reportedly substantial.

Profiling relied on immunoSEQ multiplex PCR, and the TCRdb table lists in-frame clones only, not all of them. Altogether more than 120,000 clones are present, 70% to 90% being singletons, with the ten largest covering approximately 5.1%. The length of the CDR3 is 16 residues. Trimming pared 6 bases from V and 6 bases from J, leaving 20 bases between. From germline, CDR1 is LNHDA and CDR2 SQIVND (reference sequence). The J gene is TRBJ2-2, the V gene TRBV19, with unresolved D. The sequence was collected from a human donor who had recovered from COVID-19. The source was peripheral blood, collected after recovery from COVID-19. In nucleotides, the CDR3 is TGTGCCAGTAGCAAAACTCTAGGATCTTGGGCCGGGGAGCTGTTTTTT. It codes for CASSKTLGSWAGELFF.